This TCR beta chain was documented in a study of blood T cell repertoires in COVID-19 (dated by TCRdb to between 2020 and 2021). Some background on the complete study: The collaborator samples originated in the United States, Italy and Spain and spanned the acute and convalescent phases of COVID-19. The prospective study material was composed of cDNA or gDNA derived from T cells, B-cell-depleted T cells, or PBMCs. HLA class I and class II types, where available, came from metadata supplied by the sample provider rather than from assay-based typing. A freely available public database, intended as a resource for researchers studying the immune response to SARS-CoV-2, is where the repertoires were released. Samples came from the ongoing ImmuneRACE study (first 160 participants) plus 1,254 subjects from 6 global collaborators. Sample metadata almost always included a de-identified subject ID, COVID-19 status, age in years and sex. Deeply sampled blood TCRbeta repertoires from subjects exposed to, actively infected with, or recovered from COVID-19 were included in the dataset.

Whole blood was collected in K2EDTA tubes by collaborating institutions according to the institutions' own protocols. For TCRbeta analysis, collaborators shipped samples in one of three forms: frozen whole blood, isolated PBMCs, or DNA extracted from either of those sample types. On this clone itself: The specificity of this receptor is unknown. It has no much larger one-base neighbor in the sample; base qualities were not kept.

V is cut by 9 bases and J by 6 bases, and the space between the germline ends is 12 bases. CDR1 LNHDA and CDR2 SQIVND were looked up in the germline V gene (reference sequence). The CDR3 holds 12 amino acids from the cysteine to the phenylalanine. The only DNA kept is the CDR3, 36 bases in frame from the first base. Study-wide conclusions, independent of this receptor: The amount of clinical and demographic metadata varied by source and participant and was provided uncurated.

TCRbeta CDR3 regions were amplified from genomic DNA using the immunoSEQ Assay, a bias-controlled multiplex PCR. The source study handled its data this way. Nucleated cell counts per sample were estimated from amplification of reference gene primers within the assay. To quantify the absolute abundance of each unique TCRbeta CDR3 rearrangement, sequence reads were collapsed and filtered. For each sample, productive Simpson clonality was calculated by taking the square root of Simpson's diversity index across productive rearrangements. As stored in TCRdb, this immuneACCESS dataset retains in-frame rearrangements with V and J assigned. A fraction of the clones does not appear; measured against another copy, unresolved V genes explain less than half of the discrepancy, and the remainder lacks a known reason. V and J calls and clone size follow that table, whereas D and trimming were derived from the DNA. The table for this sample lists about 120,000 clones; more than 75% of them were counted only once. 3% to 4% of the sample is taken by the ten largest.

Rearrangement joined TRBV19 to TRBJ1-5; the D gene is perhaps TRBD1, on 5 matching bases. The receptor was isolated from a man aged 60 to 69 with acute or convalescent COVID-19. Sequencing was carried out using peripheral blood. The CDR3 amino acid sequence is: CASSRGVQPQHF. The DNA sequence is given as TGTGCCAGCTCCCGGGGGGTTCAGCCCCAGCATTTT.